The 19 T cell receptor beta chains listed next were all sequenced from one sample in a study of CD8 T cells in ankylosing spondylitis (dated by TCRdb to about 2017). The library was obtained by 5' RACE. TCRdb lists the instrument as Illumina HiSeq 2500. Through fastp at Q25 and MiXCR, TCRdb rebuilt clones from the public reads, retaining in-frame beta chains. Rows are combined by CDR3 protein, so each entry shows the most common genes and DNA. The sample data list 390,000 or so distinct CDR3 sequences, and about a fifth of these were observed just once. The ten largest account for approximately 16% of the sample. These receptors' targets are unknown. General study outcomes and caveats: A TCR beta motif made up of several highly homologous amino acid variants appeared to be characteristic of blood from ankylosing spondylitis patients.

The material sequenced was blood, either unsorted or a sorted T cell fraction (not recorded which). The receptors were gathered from a male donor with ankylosing spondylitis.

This clonotype was seen more than once but under ten times. This chain joins TRBV10-3 and TRBJ2-7, with unresolved D. The V end lost 9 bases, the J end lost 4 bases, and 13 bases lay between the germline ends. In germline, CDR1 is ENHRY, CDR2 SYGVKD. The CDR3 runs to 12 residues. CDR3 nucleotides: TGTGCCATAGGCTTTGGGGTGTACGAGCAGTACTTC. It specifies CAIGFGVYEQYF.

V is TRBV5-1 and J is TRBJ2-7, with D perhaps TRBD1 (6 bases). The germline CDR1 and CDR2 sequences are SGHRS and YFSETQ. Deletions cut 9 bases from V and 4 bases from J, with 8 bases between. CDR3 length: 10 amino acids. The CDR3 sequence is CAKQGYEQYF. In nucleotides, the CDR3 is TGCGCCAAACAGGGTTACGAGCAGTACTTC.

This clonotype was picked up one time. The CDR3 nucleotides are TGTGCCAGCGAGGGGGGGCGCGCAGGGGAGACCCAGTACTTC. Its translation is CASEGGRAGETQYF. The chain employs TRBV3-1 and TRBJ2-5; weak D call: TRBD2 (7 bases). V was clipped by 8 bases and J by 5 bases, with 18 bases between them. Germline assignment: CDR1 LGHDT and CDR2 YNNKEL (reference sequence). The CDR3 runs to 14 residues.

This clonotype was seen a handful of times. The chain links TRBV18 to TRBJ1-1, with 12 nucleotides matching TRBD1. Germline loops: CDR1 KGHSH, CDR2 LQKENI. The ends lost 6 bases at V and 6 bases at J; junction bases unmatched: 8. This CDR3 region has 15 residues. For the CDR3, the DNA is TGTGCCAGCTCGGCCGGGACAGGGGGCTTAGCTGAAGCTTTCTTT. Amino acid sequence: CASSAGTGGLAEAFF.

The chain is built from TRBV7-9 and TRBJ1-4; TRBD1 might be the D (5 bases). Trimming cost V 5 bases and J 0 bases, with 10 bases left between them. The CDR3 is 15 amino acids. Germline V gene sequence: CDR1 SEHNR, CDR2 FQNEAQ (reference sequence). CDR3 sequence reads: CASSPRVSTNEKLFF. The CDR3 DNA reads as TGTGCCAGCAGCCCCAGGGTGTCAACTAATGAAAAACTGTTTTTT.

CDR3 residues: CASSRGRDSYEQYF. In DNA form, the CDR3 reads TGCGCCAGCAGCAGGGGGCGGGACAGCTACGAGCAGTACTTC. The J gene is TRBJ2-7, the V gene TRBV5-1; TRBD1 is a possible D gene (7 bases). V was cut by 4 bases and J by 3 bases, with 14 bases left in between. The CDR3 contains 14 residues. Germline V CDR1 and CDR2: SGHRS, YFSETQ.

This clonotype has just a few counts. This sequence joins TRBV5-1 and TRBJ2-3; no clear D gene. Trimming cost V 4 bases and J 3 bases, with 12 bases left between them. CDR3 length equals 14 residues. The germline CDR1 and CDR2 sequences are SGHRS and YFSETQ. The CDR3 bases are TGCGCCAGCAGCGCAACGCAGGTGACAGATACGCAGTATTTT. Translation gives CASSATQVTDTQYF. The full variable domain, in which reference TRBV5-1 and TRBJ2-3 provide the parts outside the CDR3, is KAGVTQTPRYLIKTRGQQVTLSCSPISGHRSVSWYQQTPGQGLQFLFEYFSETQRNKGNFPGRFSGRQFSNSRSEMNVSTLELGDSALYLCASSATQVTDTQYFGPGTRLTVL.

This clonotype was observed a handful of times. The chain uses TRBV2 and TRBJ2-7; possibly TRBD1 for D (6 bases). The V gene lost 7 bases and the J gene lost 2 bases, with 21 bases spanning the gap. Germline CDR1 SNHLY, CDR2 FYNNEI. The CDR3 consists of 16 residues. DNA of the CDR3: TGTGCCAGCACGGCACCCTACAGGGAGATTACCTACGAGCAGTACTTC. Its translation is CASTAPYREITYEQYF. Complete variable domain (other parts from reference TRBV2 and TRBJ2-7): EPEVTQTPSHQVTQMGQEVILRCVPISNHLYFYWYRQILGQKVEFLVSFYNNEISEKSEIFDDQFSVERPDGSNFTLKIRSTKLEDSAMYFCASTAPYREITYEQYFGPGTRLTVT.

The chain carries TRBV12-3 or TRBV12-4 and TRBJ2-7; weak D call: TRBD1 (5 bases). With 5 bases removed from V and 5 bases from J, the gap between germline ends came to 16 bases. The CDR3 is 14 amino acids. In nucleotides, the CDR3 is TGTGCCAGCAGTCTATTCCAGGGCCCAAACGAGCAGTACTTC. This sequence encodes CASSLFQGPNEQYF.

This chain uses TRBV20-1 with TRBJ2-3, with D perhaps being TRBD1 or TRBD2 (5 bases each). This CDR3 spans 13 amino acids. The V and J ends lost 7 bases and 0 bases respectively, with 11 bases between them. Germline V gene lookup returns CDR1 DFQATT and CDR2 SNEGSKA (reference sequence). The CDR3 loop reads CSGFGGSTDTQYF. Here the CDR3 DNA reads TGCAGTGGTTTTGGGGGAAGCACAGATACGCAGTATTTT.

This clonotype was picked up many times. The V gene is TRBV29-1, the J gene TRBJ1-2; D possibly corresponds to TRBD1 (5 bases). The V gene's germline CDR1 is SQVTM and CDR2 ANQGSEA. The CDR3 consists of 11 residues. The germline V and J ends were trimmed by 4 bases and 7 bases, with 10 bases remaining between them. The CDR3 here is CSVGQGRGYTF. The CDR3 coding sequence is TGCAGCGTTGGTCAGGGACGTGGCTACACCTTC.

The J gene is TRBJ2-4, the V gene TRBV3-1; the D gene is possibly TRBD2 (5 bases). Germline CDR1 is LGHDT and CDR2 is YNNKEL (reference sequence). The V end lost 5 bases, the J end lost 8 bases, and 16 bases lay between the germline ends. The CDR3 contains 14 residues. The CDR3 DNA sequence: TGTGCCAGCAGCGCAGCCCTTAAGGGAGACATTCAGTACTTC. It codes for CASSAALKGDIQYF.

The J gene is TRBJ2-5, the V gene TRBV20-1; 9 bases align to TRBD2. V trimming: 2 bases; J trimming: 2 bases; junction bases outside the gene matches: 3. The CDR3 has 14 amino acids. CDR1 and CDR2 (germline): DFQATT, SNEGSKA (reference sequence). CDR3 nucleotide sequence: TGCAGTGCTAGACTAGCGGGACAACAAGAGACCCAGTACTTC. Encoded protein: CSARLAGQQETQYF.

A few counts support this clonotype. This rearrangement joins TRBV20-1 to TRBJ2-3; 7 bases line up with TRBD1. Germline CDR1 reads DFQATT; CDR2 reads SNEGSKA (reference sequence). Trimming cost V 6 bases and J 3 bases; bases outside gene matches: 15. This CDR3 contains 16 residues. CDR3 sequence: CSAESGTAKGTDTQYF. The CDR3 DNA follows: TGCAGTGCCGAATCCGGGACAGCGAAGGGTACAGATACGCAGTATTTT.

There are a few counts of this clonotype. V is TRBV3-1 and J is TRBJ2-7; 8 positions match TRBD2. This CDR3 spans 13 amino acids. The junction had 3 bases not matched to a gene; V was cut back by 6 bases and J by 2 bases. Germline V CDR1 and CDR2: LGHDT, YNNKEL (reference sequence). The CDR3 sequence: CASRRTSTYEQYF. Written as DNA, the CDR3 is TGTGCCAGCAGGCGGACTAGCACCTACGAGCAGTACTTC.

This clonotype was seen many times. J is TRBJ2-5 and V is TRBV11-2, with TRBD1 identical over 7 bases. Germline V CDR1 and CDR2: SGHAT, FQNNGV. The CDR3 contains 16 residues. V was pared by 5 bases and J by 2 bases, with 11 bases of the junction left unmatched. The CDR3 nucleotides are TGTGCCAGCAGCACAAAGGGACAGAGGAGGCAAGAGACCCAGTACTTC. This sequence encodes CASSTKGQRRQETQYF.

This clonotype was detected many times. Here the CDR3 reads CASRDRASFGYTF. The CDR3 nucleotides read TGTGCCAGCCGAGACAGGGCGTCTTTTGGCTACACCTTC. The V and J genes are TRBV12-3 or TRBV12-4 and TRBJ1-2, with 7 bases lining up with TRBD1. The CDR3 runs 13 residues. Trimming took 8 bases from V and 7 from J; bases not matched to a gene: 10.

J is TRBJ1-2 and V is TRBV7-9; D perhaps matches TRBD1 (5 bases). Trimming took 7 bases from V and 4 from J, leaving 16 bases between them. The CDR3 contains 14 residues. The germline V gene encodes CDR1 SEHNR and CDR2 FQNEAQ (reference sequence). CDR3 DNA sequence: TGTGCCAGCACCTCGGCCGGACACATCTATGGCTACACCTTC. It codes for CASTSAGHIYGYTF.

V usage is TRBV20-1 and J usage is TRBJ1-5; D is perhaps TRBD1 (5 bases). The germline CDR1 and CDR2 sequences are DFQATT and SNEGSKA (reference sequence). The CDR3 is made up of 14 amino acids. V was shortened by 5 bases and J by 4 bases, with 15 bases between the two germline ends. CDR3 DNA: TGCAGTGCTGCGGGGCATCGGGATAATCAGCCCCAGCATTTT. As protein: CSAAGHRDNQPQHF.